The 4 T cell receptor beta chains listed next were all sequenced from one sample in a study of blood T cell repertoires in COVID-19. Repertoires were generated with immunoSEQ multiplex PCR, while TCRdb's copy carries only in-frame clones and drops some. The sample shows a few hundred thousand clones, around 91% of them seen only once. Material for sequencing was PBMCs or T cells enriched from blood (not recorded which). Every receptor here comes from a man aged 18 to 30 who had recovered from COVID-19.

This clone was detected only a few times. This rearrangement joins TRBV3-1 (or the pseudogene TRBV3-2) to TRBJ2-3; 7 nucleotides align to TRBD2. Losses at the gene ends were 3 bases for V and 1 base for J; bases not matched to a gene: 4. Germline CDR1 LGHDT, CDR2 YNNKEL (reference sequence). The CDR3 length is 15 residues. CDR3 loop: CASSHATSGTDTQYF. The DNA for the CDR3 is TGTGCCAGCAGCCATGCCACTAGCGGCACAGATACGCAGTATTTT.

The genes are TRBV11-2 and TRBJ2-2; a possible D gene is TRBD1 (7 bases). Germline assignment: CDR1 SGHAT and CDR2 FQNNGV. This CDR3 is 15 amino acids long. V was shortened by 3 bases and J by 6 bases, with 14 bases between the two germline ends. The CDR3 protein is CASSFLGRGAGELFF. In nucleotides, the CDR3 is TGTGCCAGCAGCTTTCTGGGCAGGGGGGCCGGGGAGCTGTTTTTT.

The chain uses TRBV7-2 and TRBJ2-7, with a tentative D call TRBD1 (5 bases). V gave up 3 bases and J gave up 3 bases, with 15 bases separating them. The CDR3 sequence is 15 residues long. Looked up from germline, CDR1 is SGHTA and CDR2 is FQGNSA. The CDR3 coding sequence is TGTGCCAGCAGCTTTCGGTGGCAGGGAAGCTACGAGCAGTACTTC. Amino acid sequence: CASSFRWQGSYEQYF.

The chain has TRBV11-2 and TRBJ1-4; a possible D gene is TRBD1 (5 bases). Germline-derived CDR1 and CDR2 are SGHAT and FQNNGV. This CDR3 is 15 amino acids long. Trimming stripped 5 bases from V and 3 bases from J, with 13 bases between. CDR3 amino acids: CASSRKGAPNEKLFF. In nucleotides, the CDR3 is TGTGCCAGCAGCAGAAAAGGGGCCCCTAATGAAAAACTGTTTTTT.